This entry lists 8 T cell receptor beta chains sequenced from one sample in a study of T cells after yellow fever vaccination. TCRdb reprocessed the 5' RACE reads with MiXCR, giving one entry per CDR3 protein. The repertoire holds about 310,000 distinct CDR3 sequences, less than 4.5% seen once, with about a quarter in the top ten. This material consisted of PBMCs, taken on the day of the yellow fever booster vaccination. All receptors derive from a man younger than 35 who received the YFV17D yellow fever vaccine.

This clonotype was detected ten times or more. The chain recombines TRBV7-2 with TRBJ2-1, with D perhaps matching TRBD2 (7 bases). Trimming shortened V by 5 bases and J by 10 bases, and 15 bases separated the two germline ends. The germline V gene encodes CDR1 SGHTA and CDR2 FQGNSA. This CDR3 is 13 amino acids long. The DNA of the CDR3 is TGTGCCAGCAGCCCCCGCACGGGGGGCGAGCAGTTCTTC. It yields the protein CASSPRTGGEQFF.

The chain uses TRBV7-2 and TRBJ1-3; D possibly corresponds to TRBD1 (5 bases). Germline CDR1 is SGHTA and CDR2 is FQGNSA. V was clipped by 1 base and J by 0 bases, with 10 bases between them. The CDR3 is 16 amino acids. The CDR3 nucleotides are TGTGCCAGCAGCTTAGGGGGCCAGGCCTCTGGAAACACCATATATTTT. Translated: CASSLGGQASGNTIYF.

This clonotype occurred many times. The rearrangement joins TRBV5-1 to TRBJ1-2; D remains ambiguous. The CDR3 extends over 13 amino acids. Germline V gene sequence: CDR1 SGHRS, CDR2 YFSETQ. V dropped 4 bases and J dropped 2 bases, with 9 bases sitting between them. CDR3 coding DNA: TGCGCCAGCAGCCCGGCCGAGAACTATGGCTACACCTTC. It encodes CASSPAENYGYTF.

This clonotype was observed many times. The chain is built from TRBV30 and TRBJ1-3; D not certain. V shed 1 base and J shed 1 base, with 8 bases lying between them. The CDR3 consists of 14 residues. CDR1 GTSNPN and CDR2 SVGIG come from the germline V gene (reference sequence). The CDR3 sequence is CAWSELVSGNTIYF. CDR3 DNA: TGTGCCTGGAGTGAACTGGTATCTGGAAACACCATATATTTT. The whole variable domain, remainder taken from reference TRBV30 and TRBJ1-3, is SQTIHQWPATLVQPVGSPLSLECTVEGTSNPNLYWYRQAAGRGLQLLFYSVGIGQISSEVPQNLSASRPQDRQFILSSKKLLLSDSGFYLCAWSELVSGNTIYFGEGSWLTVV.

The chain employs TRBV3-1 and TRBJ1-1; the D gene is possibly TRBD1 (5 bases). The CDR3 has 15 amino acids. The V and J ends lost 1 base and 3 bases respectively, with 12 bases between them. CDR1 and CDR2 from the germline V gene are LGHDT and YNNKEL (reference sequence). CDR3 DNA sequence: TGTGCCAGCAGCCAAGGAGGAGGGGTCGACACTGAAGCTTTCTTT. Protein: CASSQGGGVDTEAFF.

The chain has TRBV4-1 and TRBJ1-1; the D is unclear. Trimming shortened V by 5 bases and J by 4 bases, and 11 bases separated the two germline ends. Germline V gives CDR1 MGHRA, CDR2 YSYEKL. There are 13 residues in the CDR3. The CDR3, as DNA: TGCGCCAGCAGCTCCCCCCGGGGCACTGAAGCTTTCTTT. It specifies CASSSPRGTEAFF.

The CDR3 reads CASSQEAGARKGLYNEQFF. The CDR3 DNA sequence: TGCGCCAGCAGCCAAGAGGCAGGGGCCAGAAAAGGGCTTTACAATGAGCAGTTCTTC. The chain links TRBV4-3 to TRBJ2-1; possible D gene TRBD1, 6 bases. CDR1 is LGHNA and CDR2 is YSLEER in the germline V gene. The CDR3 runs 19 residues. With 0 bases removed from V and 4 bases from J, the gap between germline ends came to 22 bases.

Ten or more counts support this clonotype. CDR3 protein: CASSLWRGASNEQFF. DNA for the CDR3: TGTGCCAGCAGCTTATGGCGGGGGGCCTCTAATGAGCAGTTCTTC. V and J are TRBV7-2 and TRBJ2-1; 8 bases agree with TRBD2. CDR3 size: 15 residues. J was trimmed by 7 bases and V by 2 bases; bases with no gene match: 7. Germline values: CDR1 SGHTA, CDR2 FQGNSA.